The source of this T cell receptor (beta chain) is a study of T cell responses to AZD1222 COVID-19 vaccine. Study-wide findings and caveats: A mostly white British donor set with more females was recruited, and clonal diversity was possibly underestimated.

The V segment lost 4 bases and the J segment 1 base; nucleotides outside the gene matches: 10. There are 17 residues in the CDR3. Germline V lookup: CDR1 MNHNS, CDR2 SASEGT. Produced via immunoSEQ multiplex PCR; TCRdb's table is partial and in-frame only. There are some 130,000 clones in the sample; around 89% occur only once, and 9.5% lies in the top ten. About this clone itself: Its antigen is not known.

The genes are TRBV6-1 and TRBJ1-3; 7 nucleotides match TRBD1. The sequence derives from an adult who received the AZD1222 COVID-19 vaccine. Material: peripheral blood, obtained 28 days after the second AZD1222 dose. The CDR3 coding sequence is TGTGCCAGCAGTGCACGACAGGGCCCTTTTTCTGGAAACACCATATATTTT. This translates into CASSARQGPFSGNTIYF.